This T cell receptor (beta chain) comes out of a study of early T cells in non-severe SARS-CoV-2 infection. TCRdb ran MiXCR on the 5' RACE reads and lists one entry per CDR3 protein. Here the sample spans over 30,000 distinct CDR3 sequences, 4.7% being singletons. The germline V gene encodes CDR1 SQVTM and CDR2 ANQGSEA. The CDR3 extends over 12 amino acids. V lost 6 bases and J 2 bases, leaving 10 bases between the germline ends. This clonotype was counted at least ten times. This TCR derives from an adult who was a healthcare worker with PCR-confirmed SARS-CoV-2 infection or an uninfected control (not recorded which). The V call is TRBV29-1, the J call TRBJ1-2, with a possible D match to TRBD1 (6 bases). Input material: whole blood. The CDR3: CSVMGGNYGYTF. CDR3 coding DNA: TGCAGCGTCATGGGGGGCAACTATGGCTACACCTTC. Variable domain in full (rest from reference TRBV29-1 and TRBJ1-2): SAVISQKPSRDICQRGTSLTIQCQVDSQVTMMFWYRQQPGQSLTLIATANQGSEATYESGFVIDKFPISRPNLTFSTLTVSNMSPEDSSIYLCSVMGGNYGYTFGSGTRLTVV.